The clone carrying this TCR beta chain was observed a few times. For TCRbeta, the library was prepared with unique molecular identifiers. MiXCR, run by TCRdb on the PCR reads, gives a single entry per CDR3 protein. Among some 260,000 distinct CDR3 sequences listed, roughly 25% were seen once. CDR3 length: 16 residues. Germline V gene sequence: CDR1 SGHRS, CDR2 YFSETQ. The V and J ends lost 3 bases and 2 bases, in that order; junction bases with no gene match: 7. This sample was taken from a study of T-cell reconstitution after alpha-beta-depleted transplantation in children. The sample was PBMCs, mostly from graft donor cells, taken 360 days after TCRalphabeta/CD19-depleted stem cell transplant. This clonotype originated in a female patient aged 2-9 years who had a stem cell transplant for congenital amegakaryocytic thrombocytopenia, so the T cells may come from the graft donor. V gene TRBV5-1 combines with J gene TRBJ2-3, with 9 bases lining up with TRBD2. The CDR3 nucleotides are TGCGCCAGCAGCTCATATAGCGGGAGAGTCACAGATACGCAGTATTTT. Its protein product is CASSSYSGRVTDTQYF.